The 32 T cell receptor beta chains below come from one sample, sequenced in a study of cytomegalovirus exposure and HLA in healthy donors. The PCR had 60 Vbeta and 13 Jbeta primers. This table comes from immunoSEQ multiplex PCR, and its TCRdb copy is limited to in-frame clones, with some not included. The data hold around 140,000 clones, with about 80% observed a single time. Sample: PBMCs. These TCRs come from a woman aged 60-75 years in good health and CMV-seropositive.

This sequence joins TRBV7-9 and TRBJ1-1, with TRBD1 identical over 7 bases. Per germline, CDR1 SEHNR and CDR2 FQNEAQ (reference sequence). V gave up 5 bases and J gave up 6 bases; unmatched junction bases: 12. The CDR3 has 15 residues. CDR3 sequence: CASSPIGQATPEAFF. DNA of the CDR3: TGTGCCAGCAGCCCCATCGGACAGGCCACCCCTGAAGCTTTCTTT.

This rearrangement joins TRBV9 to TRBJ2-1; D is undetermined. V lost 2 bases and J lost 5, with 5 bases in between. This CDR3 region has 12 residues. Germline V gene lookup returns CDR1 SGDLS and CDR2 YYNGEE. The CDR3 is CASSVGNNEQFF. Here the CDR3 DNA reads TGTGCCAGCAGCGTGGGCAACAATGAGCAGTTCTTC.

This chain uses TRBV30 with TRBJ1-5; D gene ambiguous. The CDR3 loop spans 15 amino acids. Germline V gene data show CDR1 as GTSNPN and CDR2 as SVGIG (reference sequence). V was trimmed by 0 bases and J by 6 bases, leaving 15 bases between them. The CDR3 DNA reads TGTGCCTGGAGTGTTACGCGGGAAAGAGGTCAGCCCCAGCATTTT. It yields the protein CAWSVTRERGQPQHF.

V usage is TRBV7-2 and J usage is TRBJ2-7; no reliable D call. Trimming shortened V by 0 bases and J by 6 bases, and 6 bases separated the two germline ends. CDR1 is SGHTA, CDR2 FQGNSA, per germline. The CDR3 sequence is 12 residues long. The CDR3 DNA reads TGTGCCAGCAGCTTAGCCCCGGGCGAGCAGTACTTC. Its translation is CASSLAPGEQYF.

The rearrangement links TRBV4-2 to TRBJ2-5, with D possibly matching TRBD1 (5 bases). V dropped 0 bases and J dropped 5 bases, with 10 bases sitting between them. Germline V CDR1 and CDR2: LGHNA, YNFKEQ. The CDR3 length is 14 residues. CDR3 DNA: TGTGCCAGCAGCCAAGAAGCCAGGGCGGAGACCCAGTACTTC. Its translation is CASSQEARAETQYF.

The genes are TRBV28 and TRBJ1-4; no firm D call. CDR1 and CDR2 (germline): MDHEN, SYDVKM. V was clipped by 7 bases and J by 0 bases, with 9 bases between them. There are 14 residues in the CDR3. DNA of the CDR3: TGTGCCAGCATCCCTTCTACAACTAATGAAAAACTGTTTTTT. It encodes CASIPSTTNEKLFF.

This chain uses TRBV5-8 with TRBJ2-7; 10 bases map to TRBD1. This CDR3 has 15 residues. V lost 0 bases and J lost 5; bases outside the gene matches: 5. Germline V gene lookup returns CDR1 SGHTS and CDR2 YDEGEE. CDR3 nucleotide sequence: TGTGCCAGCAGCTTGGAGGGACAGGGGAACCACGAGCAGTACTTC. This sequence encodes CASSLEGQGNHEQYF.

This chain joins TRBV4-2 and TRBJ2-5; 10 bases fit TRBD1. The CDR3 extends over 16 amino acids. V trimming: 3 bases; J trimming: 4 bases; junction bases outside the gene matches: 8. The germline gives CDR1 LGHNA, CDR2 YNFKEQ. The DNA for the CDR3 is TGTGCCAGCAGCCAGAACTCAGGGACAGGGGTAGAGACCCAGTACTTC. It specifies CASSQNSGTGVETQYF.

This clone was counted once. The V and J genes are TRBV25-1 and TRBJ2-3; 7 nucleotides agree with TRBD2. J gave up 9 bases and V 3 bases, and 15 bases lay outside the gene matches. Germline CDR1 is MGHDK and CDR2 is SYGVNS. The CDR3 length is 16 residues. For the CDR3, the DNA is TGTGCCAGCAGTGACGGGAGGACTCCCCTTGCGCTGACGCAGTATTTT. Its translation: CASSDGRTPLALTQYF.

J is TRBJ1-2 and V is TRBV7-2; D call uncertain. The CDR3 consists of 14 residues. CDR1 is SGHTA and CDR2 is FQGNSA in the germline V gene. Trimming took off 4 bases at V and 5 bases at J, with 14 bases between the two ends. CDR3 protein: CASSYLDGVYGYTF. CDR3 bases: TGTGCCAGCAGCTACCTGGACGGGGTTTATGGCTACACCTTC.

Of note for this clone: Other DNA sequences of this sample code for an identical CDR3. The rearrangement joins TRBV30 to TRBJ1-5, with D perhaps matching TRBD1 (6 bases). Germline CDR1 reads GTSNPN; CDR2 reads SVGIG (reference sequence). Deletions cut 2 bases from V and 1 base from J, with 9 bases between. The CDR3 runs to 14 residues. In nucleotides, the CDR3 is TGTGCCTGGAGTACAGGGTACAGCAATCAGCCCCAGCATTTT. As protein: CAWSTGYSNQPQHF.

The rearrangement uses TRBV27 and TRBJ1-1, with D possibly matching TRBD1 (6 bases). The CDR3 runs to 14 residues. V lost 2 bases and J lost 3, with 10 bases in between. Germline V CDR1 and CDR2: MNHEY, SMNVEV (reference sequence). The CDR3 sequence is CASSLGGQYTEAFF. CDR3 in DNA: TGTGCCAGCAGTTTAGGCGGACAGTACACTGAAGCTTTCTTT.

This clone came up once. The CDR3 coding sequence is TGTGCCAGCAGTGCACAGGCGGCAGGTGAAAAACTGTTTTTT. Residues: CASSAQAAGEKLFF. The chain recombines TRBV6-1 with TRBJ1-4; tentatively, D is TRBD1 (5 bases). CDR3 length: 14 residues. In germline, CDR1 is MNHNS, CDR2 SASEGT. The V end was cut by 4 bases, the J end by 7 bases, with 13 bases between.

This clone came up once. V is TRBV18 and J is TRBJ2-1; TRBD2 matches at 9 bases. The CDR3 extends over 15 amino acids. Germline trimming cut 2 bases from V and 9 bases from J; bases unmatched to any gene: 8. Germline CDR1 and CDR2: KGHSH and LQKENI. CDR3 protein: CASSPIAGGRGEQFF. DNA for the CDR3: TGTGCCAGCTCACCAATCGCGGGAGGGAGGGGTGAGCAGTTCTTC.

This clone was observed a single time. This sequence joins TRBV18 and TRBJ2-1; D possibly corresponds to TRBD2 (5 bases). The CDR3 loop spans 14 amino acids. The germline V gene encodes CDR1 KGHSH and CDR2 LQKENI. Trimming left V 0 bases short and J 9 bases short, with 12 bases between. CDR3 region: CASSPPSGIGEQFF. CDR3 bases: TGTGCCAGCTCACCACCGTCCGGGATTGGTGAGCAGTTCTTC.

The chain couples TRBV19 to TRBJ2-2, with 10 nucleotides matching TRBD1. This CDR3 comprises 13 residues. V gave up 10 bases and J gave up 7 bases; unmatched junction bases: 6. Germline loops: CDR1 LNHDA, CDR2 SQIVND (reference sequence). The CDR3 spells CATTTGGNGELFF. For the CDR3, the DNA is TGTGCCACAACGACAGGGGGCAACGGGGAGCTGTTTTTT.

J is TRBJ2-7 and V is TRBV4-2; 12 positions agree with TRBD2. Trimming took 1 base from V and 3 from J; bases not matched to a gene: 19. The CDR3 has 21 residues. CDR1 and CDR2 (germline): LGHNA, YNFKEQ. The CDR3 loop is CASSQGGGRGKLAGGLYEQYF. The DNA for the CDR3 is TGTGCCAGCAGCCAAGGAGGCGGCCGAGGGAAACTAGCGGGAGGACTCTACGAGCAGTACTTC.

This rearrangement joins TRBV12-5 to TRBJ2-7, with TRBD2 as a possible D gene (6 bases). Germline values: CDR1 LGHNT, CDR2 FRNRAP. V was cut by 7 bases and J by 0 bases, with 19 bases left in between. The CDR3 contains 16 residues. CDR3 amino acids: CASASRRAKSSYEQYF. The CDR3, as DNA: TGTGCTAGTGCCTCCCGGAGGGCTAAGAGCTCCTACGAGCAGTACTTC.

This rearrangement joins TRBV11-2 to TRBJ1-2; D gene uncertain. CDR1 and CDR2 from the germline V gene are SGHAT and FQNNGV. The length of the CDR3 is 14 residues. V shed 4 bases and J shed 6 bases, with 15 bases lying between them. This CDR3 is CASSSGSPWDGYTF. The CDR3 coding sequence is TGTGCCAGCAGCTCCGGGTCACCGTGGGATGGCTACACCTTC.

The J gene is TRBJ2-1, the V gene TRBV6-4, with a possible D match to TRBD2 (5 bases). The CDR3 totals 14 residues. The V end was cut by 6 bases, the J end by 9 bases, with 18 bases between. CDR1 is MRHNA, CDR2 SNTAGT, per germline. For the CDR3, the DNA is TGTGCCAGCAGCCAGGACGGCCGAGGAGGTGAGCAGTTCTTC. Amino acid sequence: CASSQDGRGGEQFF.

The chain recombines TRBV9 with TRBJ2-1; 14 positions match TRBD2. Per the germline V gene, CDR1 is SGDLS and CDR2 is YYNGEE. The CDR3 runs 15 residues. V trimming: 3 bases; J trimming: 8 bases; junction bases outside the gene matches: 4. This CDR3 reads CASSAGTSGSDEQFF. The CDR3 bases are TGTGCCAGCAGCGCGGGGACTAGCGGGAGTGATGAGCAGTTCTTC.

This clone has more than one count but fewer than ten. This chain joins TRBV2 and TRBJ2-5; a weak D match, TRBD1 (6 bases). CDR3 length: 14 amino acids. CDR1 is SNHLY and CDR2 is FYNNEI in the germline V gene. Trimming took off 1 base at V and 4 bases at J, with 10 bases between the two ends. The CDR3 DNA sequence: TGTGCCAGCAGTGAAGGGACAGTTAGAGAGACCCAGTACTTC. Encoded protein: CASSEGTVRETQYF.

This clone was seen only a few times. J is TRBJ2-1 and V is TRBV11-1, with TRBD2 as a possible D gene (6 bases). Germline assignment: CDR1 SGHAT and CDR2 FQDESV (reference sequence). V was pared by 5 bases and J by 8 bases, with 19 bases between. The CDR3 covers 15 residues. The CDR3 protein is CASSLAGPRNDEQFF. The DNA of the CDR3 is TGTGCCAGCAGCCTCGCGGGGCCAAGGAATGATGAGCAGTTCTTC.

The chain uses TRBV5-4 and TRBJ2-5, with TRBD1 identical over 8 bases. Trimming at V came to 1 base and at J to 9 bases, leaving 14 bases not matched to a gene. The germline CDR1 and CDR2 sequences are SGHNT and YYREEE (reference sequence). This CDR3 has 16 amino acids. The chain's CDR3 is CASSLTQGAHGAAQYF. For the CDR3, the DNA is TGTGCCAGCAGCTTGACGCAGGGGGCGCATGGGGCGGCCCAGTACTTC.

The CDR3 spells CASSWTGGASYEQYF. The CDR3 DNA follows: TGTGCCAGCAGCTGGACAGGGGGCGCTTCCTACGAGCAGTACTTC. This rearrangement joins TRBV6-5 to TRBJ2-7, with 11 bases identical to TRBD1. Trimming removed 6 bases from V and 1 base from J; junction bases left unmatched: 5. Germline V gene lookup returns CDR1 MNHEY and CDR2 SVGAGI. CDR3 length: 15 residues.

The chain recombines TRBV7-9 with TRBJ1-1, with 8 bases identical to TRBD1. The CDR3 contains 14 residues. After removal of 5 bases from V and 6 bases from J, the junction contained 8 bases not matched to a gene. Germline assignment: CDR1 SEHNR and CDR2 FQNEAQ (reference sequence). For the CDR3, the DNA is TGTGCCAGCAGCCAAGGGACAGGTCTCTCTGAAGCTTTCTTT. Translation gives CASSQGTGLSEAFF.

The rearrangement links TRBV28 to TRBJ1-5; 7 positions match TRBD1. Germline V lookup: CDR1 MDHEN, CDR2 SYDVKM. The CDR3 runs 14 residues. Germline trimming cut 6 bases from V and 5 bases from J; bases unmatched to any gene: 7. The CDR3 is CASSRGQRDQPQHF. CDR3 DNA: TGTGCCAGCAGCAGGGGACAGCGCGATCAGCCCCAGCATTTT.

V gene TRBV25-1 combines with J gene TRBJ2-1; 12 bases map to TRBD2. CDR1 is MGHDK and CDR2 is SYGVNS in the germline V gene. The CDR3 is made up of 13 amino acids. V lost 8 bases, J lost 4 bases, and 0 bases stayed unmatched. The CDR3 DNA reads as TGTGCCAGCGGACTAGCGGGGTACAATGAGCAGTTCTTC. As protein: CASGLAGYNEQFF. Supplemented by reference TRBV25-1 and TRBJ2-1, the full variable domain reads EADIYQTPRYLVIGTGKKITLECSQTMGHDKMYWYQQDPGMELHLIHYSYGVNSTEKGDLSSESTVSRIRTEHFPLTLESARPSHTSQYLCASGLAGYNEQFFGPGTRLTVL.

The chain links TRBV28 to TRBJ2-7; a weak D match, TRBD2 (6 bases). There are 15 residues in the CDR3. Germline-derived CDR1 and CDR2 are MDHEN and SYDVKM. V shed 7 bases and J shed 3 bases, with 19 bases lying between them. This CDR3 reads CASTARPGRSYEQYF. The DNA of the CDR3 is TGTGCCAGCACGGCTCGCCCGGGGAGGAGCTACGAGCAGTACTTC.

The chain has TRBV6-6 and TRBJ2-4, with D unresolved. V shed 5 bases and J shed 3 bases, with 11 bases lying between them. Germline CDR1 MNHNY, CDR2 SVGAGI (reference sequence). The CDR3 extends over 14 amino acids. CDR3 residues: CASSVDWSKNIQYF. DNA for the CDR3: TGTGCCAGCAGTGTTGATTGGAGCAAAAACATTCAGTACTTC.

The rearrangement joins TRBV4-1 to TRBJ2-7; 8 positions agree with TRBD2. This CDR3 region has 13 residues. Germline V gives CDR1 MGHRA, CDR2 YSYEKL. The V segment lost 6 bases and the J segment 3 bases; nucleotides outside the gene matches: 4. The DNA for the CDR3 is TGCGCCAGCAGGCCGAGCGGGAGCTACGAGCAGTACTTC. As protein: CASRPSGSYEQYF.

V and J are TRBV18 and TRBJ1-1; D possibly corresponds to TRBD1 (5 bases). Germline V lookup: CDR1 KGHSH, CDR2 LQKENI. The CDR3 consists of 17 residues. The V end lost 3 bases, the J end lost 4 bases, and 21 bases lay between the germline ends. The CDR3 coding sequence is TGTGCCAGCTCACCCTTCCCTCCGCCGACCGGGGGCACTGAAGCTTTCTTT. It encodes CASSPFPPPTGGTEAFF.